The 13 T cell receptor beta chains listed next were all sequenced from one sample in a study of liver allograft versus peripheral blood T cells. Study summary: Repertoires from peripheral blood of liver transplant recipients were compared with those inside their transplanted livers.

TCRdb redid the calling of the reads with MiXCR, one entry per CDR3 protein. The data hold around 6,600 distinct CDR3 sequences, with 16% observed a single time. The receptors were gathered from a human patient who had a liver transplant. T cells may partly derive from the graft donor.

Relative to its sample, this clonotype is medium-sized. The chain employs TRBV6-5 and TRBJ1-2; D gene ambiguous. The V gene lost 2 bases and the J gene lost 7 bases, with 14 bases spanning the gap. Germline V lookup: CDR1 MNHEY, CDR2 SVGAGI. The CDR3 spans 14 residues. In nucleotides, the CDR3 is TGTGCCAGCAGTTACAGCGCGAGGTGGGGTGGCTACACCTTC. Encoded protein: CASSYSARWGGYTF.

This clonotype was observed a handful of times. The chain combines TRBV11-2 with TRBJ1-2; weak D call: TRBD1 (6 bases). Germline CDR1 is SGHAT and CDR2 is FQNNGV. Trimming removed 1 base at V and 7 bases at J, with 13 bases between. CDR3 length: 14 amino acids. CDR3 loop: CASSLVTGQRGYTF. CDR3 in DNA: TGTGCCAGCAGCTTAGTTACAGGGCAACGTGGCTACACCTTC. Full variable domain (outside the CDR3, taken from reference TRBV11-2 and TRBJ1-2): EAGVAQSPRYKIIEKRQSVAFWCNPISGHATLYWYQQILGQGPKLLIQFQNNGVVDDSQLPKDRFSAERLKGVDSTLKIQPAKLEDSAVYLCASSLVTGQRGYTFGSGTRLTVV.

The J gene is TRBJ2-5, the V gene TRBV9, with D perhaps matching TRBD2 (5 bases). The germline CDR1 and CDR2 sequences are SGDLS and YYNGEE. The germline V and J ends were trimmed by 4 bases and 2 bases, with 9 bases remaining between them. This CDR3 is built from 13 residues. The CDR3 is CASSLRGQETQYF. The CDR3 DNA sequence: TGTGCCAGCAGCCTCAGAGGGCAAGAGACCCAGTACTTC.

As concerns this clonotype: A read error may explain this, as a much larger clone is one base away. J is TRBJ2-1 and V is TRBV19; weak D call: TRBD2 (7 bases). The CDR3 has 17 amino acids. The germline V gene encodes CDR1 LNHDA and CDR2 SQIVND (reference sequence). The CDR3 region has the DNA TGTGTCAGTAGTACTGTCTCGGGGGGCGATTTCTACAATGAGCAGTTCTTC. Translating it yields CVSSTVSGGDFYNEQFF.

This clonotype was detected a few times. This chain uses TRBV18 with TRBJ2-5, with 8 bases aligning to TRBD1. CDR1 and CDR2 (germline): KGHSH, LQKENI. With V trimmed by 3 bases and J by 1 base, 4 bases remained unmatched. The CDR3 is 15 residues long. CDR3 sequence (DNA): TGTGCCAGCTCACCCAGGACAGGGTCCCAAGAGACCCAGTACTTC. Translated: CASSPRTGSQETQYF.

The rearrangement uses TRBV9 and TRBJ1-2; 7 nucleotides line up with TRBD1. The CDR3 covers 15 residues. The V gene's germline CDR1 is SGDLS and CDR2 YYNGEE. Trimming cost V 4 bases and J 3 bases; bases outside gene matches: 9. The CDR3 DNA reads TGTGCCAGCAGCATAACAGGGGCCTCTGACTATGGCTACACCTTC. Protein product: CASSITGASDYGYTF.

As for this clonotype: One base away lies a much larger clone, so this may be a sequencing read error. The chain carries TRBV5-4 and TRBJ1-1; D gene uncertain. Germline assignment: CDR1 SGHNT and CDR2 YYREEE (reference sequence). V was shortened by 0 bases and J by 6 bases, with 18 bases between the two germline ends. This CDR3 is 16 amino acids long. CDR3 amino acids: CASSLAYSVGRAEAFF. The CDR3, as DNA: TGTGCCAGCAGCTTGGCCTATTCCGTGGGGAGGGCTGAAGCTTTCTTT.

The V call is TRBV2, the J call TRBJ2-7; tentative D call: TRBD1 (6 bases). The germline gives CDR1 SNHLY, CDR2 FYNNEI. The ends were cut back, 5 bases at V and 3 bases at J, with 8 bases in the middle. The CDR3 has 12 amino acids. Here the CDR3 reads CASSSQGYEQYF. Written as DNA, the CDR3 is TGTGCCAGCAGTTCACAGGGCTACGAGCAGTACTTC.

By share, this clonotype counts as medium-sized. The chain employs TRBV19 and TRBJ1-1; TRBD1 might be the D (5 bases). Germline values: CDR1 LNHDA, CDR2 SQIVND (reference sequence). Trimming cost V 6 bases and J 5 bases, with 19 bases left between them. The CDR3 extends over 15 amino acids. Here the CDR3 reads CASRPGGGRGTEAFF. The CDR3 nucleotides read TGTGCCAGTAGACCCGGTGGAGGGAGGGGAACTGAAGCTTTCTTT.

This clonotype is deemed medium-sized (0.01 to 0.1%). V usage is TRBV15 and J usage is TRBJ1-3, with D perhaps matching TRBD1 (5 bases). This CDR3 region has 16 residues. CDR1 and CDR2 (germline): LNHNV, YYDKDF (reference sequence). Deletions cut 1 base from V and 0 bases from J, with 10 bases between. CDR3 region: CATSRVKGISGNTIYF. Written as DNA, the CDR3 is TGTGCCACCAGCAGAGTGAAGGGGATCTCTGGAAACACCATATATTTT.

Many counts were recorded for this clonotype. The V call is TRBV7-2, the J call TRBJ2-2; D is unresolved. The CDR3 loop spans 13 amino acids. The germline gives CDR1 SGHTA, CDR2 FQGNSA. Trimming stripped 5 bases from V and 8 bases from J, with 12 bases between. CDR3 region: CASSPYWRGELFF. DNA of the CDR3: TGTGCCAGCAGCCCCTACTGGAGAGGGGAGCTGTTTTTT.

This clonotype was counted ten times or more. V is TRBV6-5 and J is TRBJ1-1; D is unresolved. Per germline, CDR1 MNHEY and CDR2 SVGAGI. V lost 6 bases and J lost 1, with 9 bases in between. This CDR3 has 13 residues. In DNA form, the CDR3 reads TGTGCCAGCAGCCAACAGAGGAACACTGAAGCTTTCTTT. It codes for CASSQQRNTEAFF.

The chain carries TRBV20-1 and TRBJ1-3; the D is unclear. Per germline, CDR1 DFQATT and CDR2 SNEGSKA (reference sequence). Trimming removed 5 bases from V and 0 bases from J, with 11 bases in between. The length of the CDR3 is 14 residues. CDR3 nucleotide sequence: TGCAGTGCTTTGATTGGTGGCTCTGGAAACACCATATATTTT. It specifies CSALIGGSGNTIYF.